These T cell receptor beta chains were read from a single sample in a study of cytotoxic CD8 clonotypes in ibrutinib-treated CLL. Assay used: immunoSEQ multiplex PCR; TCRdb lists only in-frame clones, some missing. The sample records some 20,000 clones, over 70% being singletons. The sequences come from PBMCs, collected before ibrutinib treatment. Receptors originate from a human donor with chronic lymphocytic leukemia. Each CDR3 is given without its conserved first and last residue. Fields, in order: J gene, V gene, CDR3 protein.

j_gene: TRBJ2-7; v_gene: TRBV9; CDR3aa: ASSSDPGLLSYEQY
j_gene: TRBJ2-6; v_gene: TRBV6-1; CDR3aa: ASLHGGGANVLT
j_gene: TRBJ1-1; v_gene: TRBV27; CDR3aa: ASSPSNRDRGLVEAF
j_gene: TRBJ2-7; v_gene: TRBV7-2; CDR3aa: ASSLTRDYEQY
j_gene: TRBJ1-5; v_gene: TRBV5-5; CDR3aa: ASSLVWNQPQH
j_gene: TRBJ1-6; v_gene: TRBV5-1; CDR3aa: ASSSTPDSGNSPLH
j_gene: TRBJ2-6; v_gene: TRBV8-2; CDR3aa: GTQIITQSRANVLT
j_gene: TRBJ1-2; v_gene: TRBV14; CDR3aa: ASSQDARAGYGYT
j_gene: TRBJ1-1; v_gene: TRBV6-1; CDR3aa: ASSVRGRGTEAF
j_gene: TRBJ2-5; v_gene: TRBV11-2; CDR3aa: ASSLGTVRQETQY
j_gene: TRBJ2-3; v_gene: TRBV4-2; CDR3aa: ASSQGISTSTDTQY
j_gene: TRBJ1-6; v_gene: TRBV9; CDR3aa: ASSVMGSPLH
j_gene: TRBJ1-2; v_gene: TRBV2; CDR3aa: ASSEVRAYANYGYT
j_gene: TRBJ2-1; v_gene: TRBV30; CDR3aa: AWSRDSYNEQF
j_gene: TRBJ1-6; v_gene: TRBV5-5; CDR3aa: ASSQPGGWWNSPLH
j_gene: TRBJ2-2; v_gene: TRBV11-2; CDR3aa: ASSVYGTGGTGELF
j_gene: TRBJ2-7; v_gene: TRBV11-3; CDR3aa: ASSLSGGTYEQY
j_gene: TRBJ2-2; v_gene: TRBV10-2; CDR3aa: ASSDRPGQGRTGELF
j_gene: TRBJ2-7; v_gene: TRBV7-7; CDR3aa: ASSQGQGAYEQY
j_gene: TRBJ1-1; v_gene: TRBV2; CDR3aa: ASSLEDTEAF
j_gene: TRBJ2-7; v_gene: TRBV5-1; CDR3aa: ASSPRGTGGYEQY
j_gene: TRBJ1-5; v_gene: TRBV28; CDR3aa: ASSLWGNQPQH